The next 13 T cell receptor beta chains were all read from a single sample in a study of blood T cell repertoires in COVID-19. Here immunoSEQ multiplex PCR was the method, and the copy in TCRdb shows in-frame clones only, minus some. The table has around 46,000 clones, around 82% seen once. The sample taken for sequencing was peripheral blood. The receptors derive from a human donor in a cohort sampled during active COVID-19.

The chain recombines TRBV24-1 with TRBJ1-5, with a possible D match to TRBD1 (5 bases). This CDR3 has 12 amino acids. Germline-derived CDR1 and CDR2 are KGHDR and SFDVKD. The V gene lost 5 bases and the J gene lost 9 bases, with 10 bases spanning the gap. The CDR3 DNA sequence: TGTGCCACCAGTGGTCCGGGGGGGCCCCAGCATTTT. It encodes CATSGPGGPQHF.

In nucleotides, the CDR3 is TGTGCCAGTAGAATTAGCGGGAGAACGGAGACCCAGTACTTC. Translation: CASRISGRTETQYF. This chain links TRBV19 with TRBJ2-5; the match to TRBD2 covers 9 bases. The germline V gene encodes CDR1 LNHDA and CDR2 SQIVND (reference sequence). This CDR3 spans 14 amino acids. J lost 5 bases, V lost 6 bases, and 7 bases had no gene match.

The chain carries TRBV29-1 and TRBJ1-1; D not resolved. V lost 3 bases and J lost 5, with 10 bases in between. The germline V gene has CDR1 SQVTM and CDR2 ANQGSEA. The CDR3 covers 12 residues. The CDR3 protein is CSVDTGGTEAFF. CDR3 DNA sequence: TGCAGCGTTGACACCGGAGGGACTGAAGCTTTCTTT.

This chain joins TRBV5-1 and TRBJ2-3; 7 nucleotides match TRBD2. Germline trimming cut 0 bases from V and 0 bases from J; bases unmatched to any gene: 4. Looked up from germline, CDR1 is SGHRS and CDR2 is YFSETQ. This CDR3 region has 16 residues. The CDR3 loop reads CASSLGGGLSTDTQYF. The CDR3 DNA reads as TGCGCCAGCAGCTTGGGCGGGGGTCTTAGCACAGATACGCAGTATTTT.

The chain links TRBV12-3 or TRBV12-4 to TRBJ2-2; D perhaps matches TRBD1 (5 bases). The V end was cut by 6 bases, the J end by 9 bases, with 11 bases between. The CDR3 has 12 residues. The CDR3 loop is CASRQGDRELFF. The DNA of the CDR3 is TGTGCCAGCAGGCAGGGTGACCGGGAGCTGTTTTTT.

The chain joins TRBV19 to TRBJ1-5; D remains ambiguous. V dropped 4 bases and J dropped 2 bases, with 6 bases sitting between them. The CDR3 has 13 residues. The germline gives CDR1 LNHDA, CDR2 SQIVND (reference sequence). The DNA for the CDR3 is TGTGCCAGTAGTACCACAGGCAATCAGCCCCAGCATTTT. It codes for CASSTTGNQPQHF.

This chain links TRBV30 with TRBJ2-7, with TRBD2 as a possible D gene (6 bases). The CDR3 has 15 amino acids. V was trimmed by 3 bases and J by 3 bases, leaving 18 bases between them. Germline V CDR1 and CDR2: GTSNPN, SVGIG (reference sequence). CDR3 nucleotides: TGTGCCTGGAGCGAAGGGAGGTTCGGTTACTACGAGCAGTACTTC. Amino acid sequence: CAWSEGRFGYYEQYF.

This chain uses TRBV7-2 with TRBJ2-1; 10 nucleotides line up with TRBD1. Trimming took 5 bases from V and 5 from J; bases not matched to a gene: 9. The CDR3 totals 16 residues. In germline, CDR1 is SGHTA, CDR2 FQGNSA. CDR3: CASSTAGTGANNEQFF. CDR3 in DNA: TGTGCCAGCAGCACAGCCGGGACAGGGGCCAACAATGAGCAGTTCTTC.

The rearrangement joins TRBV15 to TRBJ1-3, with TRBD1 identical over 8 bases. Germline assignment: CDR1 LNHNV and CDR2 YYDKDF (reference sequence). The CDR3 consists of 17 residues. V was pared by 8 bases and J by 3 bases, with 15 bases of the junction left unmatched. CDR3 nucleotides: TGTGCCACCCGGTTGCTTGTGACAGGGGACCGTGGAAACACCATATATTTT. It translates to CATRLLVTGDRGNTIYF. Variable domain in full (rest from reference TRBV15 and TRBJ1-3): DAMVIQNPRYQVTQFGKPVTLSCSQTLNHNVMYWYQQKSSQAPKLLFHYYDKDFNNEADTPDNFQSRRPNTSFCFLDIRSPGLGDTAMYLCATRLLVTGDRGNTIYFGEGSWLTVV.

This chain links TRBV10-3 with TRBJ1-2; a possible D gene is TRBD1 (5 bases). The CDR3 runs 14 residues. Trimming pared 1 base from V and 4 bases from J, leaving 10 bases between. Germline assignment: CDR1 ENHRY and CDR2 SYGVKD. The CDR3 DNA is TGTGCCATCAGTGAGTTTCGGGGGTTCTATGGCTACACCTTC. Translated: CAISEFRGFYGYTF.

V and J are TRBV27 and TRBJ2-3; 12 positions agree with TRBD2. Germline V gene lookup returns CDR1 MNHEY and CDR2 SMNVEV (reference sequence). The CDR3 totals 17 residues. With V trimmed by 4 bases and J by 1 base, 6 bases remained unmatched. Written as DNA, the CDR3 is TGTGCCAGCAGTTCTACTAGACTAGCGGGAGGCACAGATACGCAGTATTTT. Its protein product is CASSSTRLAGGTDTQYF.

The V and J genes are TRBV2 and TRBJ2-1, with 8 bases fitting TRBD1. The CDR3 totals 16 residues. Germline CDR1 SNHLY, CDR2 FYNNEI. J lost 8 bases, V lost 1 base, and 10 bases had no gene match. The chain's CDR3 is CASSEDLDRGRYEQFF. In DNA, the CDR3 is TGTGCCAGCAGTGAAGATCTCGACAGGGGTAGATATGAGCAGTTCTTC.

The J gene is TRBJ2-3, the V gene TRBV9, with D uncertain. Germline V gene sequence: CDR1 SGDLS, CDR2 YYNGEE. Trimming pared 1 base from V and 4 bases from J, leaving 10 bases between. This CDR3 has 14 residues. The CDR3 nucleotides are TGTGCCAGCAGCGTAAGAACAGCCTCAGATACGCAGTATTTT. Amino acids: CASSVRTASDTQYF. The variable domain in full, completed from reference TRBV9 and TRBJ2-3, reads DSGVTQTPKHLITATGQRVTLRCSPRSGDLSVYWYQQSLDQGLQFLIQYYNGEERAKGNILERFSAQQFPDLHSELNLSSLELGDSALYFCASSVRTASDTQYFGPGTRLTVL.